This section outlines one T cell receptor (beta chain) sequence together with its context. Germline CDR1 is SGHVS and CDR2 is FQNEAQ. V dropped 8 bases and J dropped 0 bases, with 14 bases sitting between them. The CDR3 runs 14 residues. The data were obtained in a study of blood T cell repertoires in COVID-19. Authors' data handling: Reference gene primer amplification gave estimated nucleated cell counts. Sequenced by immunoSEQ multiplex PCR; TCRdb stores in-frame clones only, minus some. Clone size and V and J calls were adopted from that table, with D and trimming inferred from the DNA. The sample shows 98,000 or so clones, 55% to 75% of them seen only once.

The TCR comes from a woman between 40 and 55 years old with acute or convalescent COVID-19. V is TRBV7-8 and J is TRBJ2-7, with a weak D call TRBD2 (6 bases). Material for sequencing was peripheral blood. The CDR3: CASGYLAPSYEQYF. DNA of the CDR3: TGTGCCAGCGGCTACCTAGCGCCCTCCTACGAGCAGTACTTC.